A single sample is the source of the 30 T cell receptor beta chains below, sequenced in a study of cytomegalovirus exposure and HLA in healthy donors. PCR employed 60 Vbeta and 13 Jbeta primers. Sequencing was performed with immunoSEQ multiplex PCR; in TCRdb, only in-frame clones are kept and a portion is missing. Of 150,000 to 250,000 clones listed, 79% are singletons. Material for sequencing was PBMCs. Source of these receptors: a woman in her 30s in good health and CMV-seropositive.

The chain combines TRBV7-8 with TRBJ1-6, with D unresolved. V was pared by 8 bases and J by 7 bases, with 18 bases between. The CDR3 length is 15 residues. The germline V gene has CDR1 SGHVS and CDR2 FQNEAQ. In DNA, the CDR3 is TGTGCCAGCCACCCCGAACGAGGGAGGAATTCACCCCTCCACTTT. Protein sequence: CASHPERGRNSPLHF. Full variable domain (outside the CDR3, taken from reference TRBV7-8 and TRBJ1-6): GAGVSQSPRYKVAKRGQDVALRCDPISGHVSLFWYQQALGQGPEFLTYFQNEAQLDKSGLPSDRFFAERPEGSVSTLKIQRTQQEDSAVYLCASHPERGRNSPLHFGNGTRLTVT.

The rearrangement uses TRBV6-1 and TRBJ2-7; a weak D match, TRBD2 (6 bases). The CDR3 has 13 amino acids. Trimming removed 7 bases from V and 2 bases from J, with 12 bases in between. CDR1 and CDR2 from the germline V gene are MNHNS and SASEGT. The CDR3 bases are TGTGCCAGCAACCCGGCGGGGACCTACGAGCAGTACTTC. Its translation is CASNPAGTYEQYF.

This clone appeared a few times. The V gene is TRBV9, the J gene TRBJ2-7, with 8 bases fitting TRBD1. The CDR3 consists of 15 residues. CDR1 is SGDLS, CDR2 YYNGEE, per germline. Trimming at V came to 2 bases and at J to 4 bases, leaving 8 bases not matched to a gene. The CDR3: CASSVLGTGGYEQYF. Written as DNA, the CDR3 is TGTGCCAGCAGCGTCCTGGGAACAGGGGGGTACGAGCAGTACTTC.

This chain links TRBV7-6 with TRBJ2-1, with 11 bases that match TRBD2. CDR1 and CDR2 (germline): SGHVS, FNYEAQ. This CDR3 spans 17 amino acids. The V gene end was trimmed by 5 bases and the J gene end by 4 bases; junction bases not matched to a gene: 10. CDR3 region: CASSHDATSGRYNEQFF. CDR3 in DNA: TGTGCCAGCAGCCACGACGCTACTAGCGGGAGATACAATGAGCAGTTCTTC.

The rearrangement uses TRBV5-1 and TRBJ1-6, with 9 bases identical to TRBD1. Germline V gives CDR1 SGHRS, CDR2 YFSETQ. The CDR3 sequence is 15 residues long. The trim removed 0 bases at V and 9 bases at J, leaving 4 bases unmatched. The CDR3 here is CASSLGDRAPSPLHF. Here the CDR3 DNA reads TGCGCCAGCAGCTTGGGGGACAGGGCACCTTCACCCCTCCACTTT.

The chain carries TRBV6-5 and TRBJ1-1, with TRBD1 as a possible D gene (6 bases). The V gene lost 4 bases and the J gene lost 5 bases, with 14 bases spanning the gap. This CDR3 is built from 14 residues. Germline CDR1 is MNHEY and CDR2 is SVGAGI. The CDR3 nucleotides read TGTGCCAGCAGTTTCTTTACAGGGCAAACTGAAGCTTTCTTT. Amino acids: CASSFFTGQTEAFF.

This clone was seen a few times. This rearrangement joins TRBV2 to TRBJ2-5, with D perhaps TRBD2 (7 bases). Trimming took off 7 bases at V and 4 bases at J, with 13 bases between the two ends. The CDR3 covers 13 residues. Germline V gene data show CDR1 as SNHLY and CDR2 as FYNNEI. The CDR3 nucleotides read TGTGCCAGCAAGGGGGGGGCTTCAGAGACCCAGTACTTC. Its translation: CASKGGASETQYF.

The chain links TRBV7-2 to TRBJ1-5, with 7 bases identical to TRBD1. The CDR3 extends over 16 amino acids. V lost 5 bases, J lost 0 bases, and 7 bases stayed unmatched. Germline CDR1 SGHTA, CDR2 FQGNSA. This CDR3 reads CASSAGTDYSNQPQHF. The CDR3, as DNA: TGTGCCAGCAGCGCCGGGACAGATTATAGCAATCAGCCCCAGCATTTT.

The chain combines TRBV27 with TRBJ1-1; 9 positions agree with TRBD1. Germline V lookup: CDR1 MNHEY, CDR2 SMNVEV (reference sequence). CDR3 length: 14 residues. The V and J ends lost 6 bases and 5 bases, in that order; junction bases with no gene match: 7. In nucleotides, the CDR3 is TGTGCCAGCAGCCTAACAGGGGGCGCGACTGAAGCTTTCTTT. Its protein is CASSLTGGATEAFF.

The J gene is TRBJ1-1, the V gene TRBV14; no clear D. The V gene lost 2 bases and the J gene lost 3 bases, with 13 bases spanning the gap. The CDR3 consists of 15 residues. Germline V lookup: CDR1 SGHDN, CDR2 FVKESK. This chain's CDR3 is CASSQSGRGDTEAFF. The CDR3, as DNA: TGTGCCAGCAGCCAAAGTGGGCGCGGGGACACTGAAGCTTTCTTT.

The V gene is TRBV7-2, the J gene TRBJ2-3; D might be TRBD1 (6 bases). The V gene lost 2 bases and the J gene lost 5 bases, with 8 bases spanning the gap. The germline V gene has CDR1 SGHTA and CDR2 FQGNSA. CDR3 length equals 13 residues. The DNA for the CDR3 is TGTGCCAGCAGCTTAAACAGGGAAGATACGCAGTATTTT. Encoded protein: CASSLNREDTQYF.

The rearrangement uses TRBV6-1 and TRBJ2-7; D ambiguous. Trimming left V 2 bases short and J 4 bases short, with 3 bases between. There are 11 residues in the CDR3. The germline gives CDR1 MNHNS, CDR2 SASEGT. For the CDR3, the DNA is TGTGCCAGCAGTGAAATATACGAGCAGTACTTC. It codes for CASSEIYEQYF.

V is TRBV10-3 and J is TRBJ2-1; 9 bases agree with TRBD1. The trim removed 8 bases at V and 9 bases at J, leaving 11 bases unmatched. The length of the CDR3 is 14 residues. CDR1 and CDR2 (germline): ENHRY, SYGVKD. The CDR3 loop is CAIALDRGNVEQFF. CDR3 DNA: TGTGCCATCGCTCTTGACAGGGGGAACGTTGAGCAGTTCTTC.

V is TRBV4-3 and J is TRBJ2-1; D is undetermined. Per the germline V gene, CDR1 is LGHNA and CDR2 is YSLEER. The CDR3 contains 15 residues. V gave up 0 bases and J gave up 4 bases, with 10 bases separating them. The CDR3 sequence: CASSQDQRLYNEQFF. The CDR3, as DNA: TGCGCCAGCAGCCAAGATCAAAGACTGTACAATGAGCAGTTCTTC.

This clone was counted once. The chain joins TRBV19 to TRBJ2-7; TRBD1 agrees at 7 bases. Germline V gives CDR1 LNHDA, CDR2 SQIVND (reference sequence). The V and J ends lost 8 bases and 6 bases, in that order; junction bases with no gene match: 10. The CDR3 is 13 residues long. CDR3 bases: TGTGCCAGTCTCGACAGGGAATACAGCGAGCAGTACTTC. Protein sequence: CASLDREYSEQYF.

The chain uses TRBV6-6 and TRBJ2-7, with TRBD1 matching 7 bases. Germline V CDR1 and CDR2: MNHNY, SVGAGI (reference sequence). The CDR3 is 16 amino acids. The ends lost 0 bases at V and 0 bases at J; junction bases unmatched: 5. CDR3 loop: CASSYSMAGGSYEQYF. CDR3 nucleotides: TGTGCCAGCAGTTACTCGATGGCAGGGGGCTCCTACGAGCAGTACTTC.

The chain uses TRBV15 and TRBJ1-1, with a possible D match to TRBD1 (6 bases). The germline V gene has CDR1 LNHNV and CDR2 YYDKDF (reference sequence). V lost 6 bases and J 2 bases, leaving 13 bases between the germline ends. CDR3 length equals 14 residues. The CDR3 loop is CATRPGTLNTEAFF. CDR3 in DNA: TGTGCCACCAGGCCTGGGACACTTAACACTGAAGCTTTCTTT. Full variable domain (rest looked up from reference TRBV15 and TRBJ1-1): DAMVIQNPRYQVTQFGKPVTLSCSQTLNHNVMYWYQQKSSQAPKLLFHYYDKDFNNEADTPDNFQSRRPNTSFCFLDIRSPGLGDTAMYLCATRPGTLNTEAFFGQGTRLTVV.

The V call is TRBV7-2, the J call TRBJ1-1; 7 bases fit TRBD1. The CDR3 totals 16 residues. The germline gives CDR1 SGHTA, CDR2 FQGNSA. V was clipped by 5 bases and J by 3 bases; unmatched bases: 12. The CDR3 spells CASSGRGNPLHTEAFF. The CDR3 region has the DNA TGTGCCAGCAGCGGCAGGGGGAACCCCCTGCACACTGAAGCTTTCTTT. Combining the CDR3 with reference TRBV7-2 and TRBJ1-1 gives the whole variable domain GAGVSQSPSNKVTEKGKDVELRCDPISGHTALYWYRQSLGQGLEFLIYFQGNSAPDKSGLPSDRFSAERTGGSVSTLTIQRTQQEDSAVYLCASSGRGNPLHTEAFFGQGTRLTVV.

The rearrangement joins TRBV6-1 to TRBJ1-5; TRBD1 agrees at 8 bases. CDR3 size: 14 residues. Germline assignment: CDR1 MNHNS and CDR2 SASEGT. The V and J ends lost 5 bases and 7 bases, in that order; junction bases with no gene match: 7. CDR3 bases: TGTGCCAGCAGTACGGACAGGGCTGGGCAGCCCCAGCATTTT. As protein: CASSTDRAGQPQHF.

The chain employs TRBV27 and TRBJ2-1; 9 bases fit TRBD2. CDR1 and CDR2 (germline): MNHEY, SMNVEV (reference sequence). This CDR3 region has 15 residues. J lost 2 bases, V lost 5 bases, and 4 bases had no gene match. The CDR3 DNA follows: TGTGCCAGCAGTACGTTAGCGGGAGCCTACAATGAGCAGTTCTTC. Translation gives CASSTLAGAYNEQFF.

This clone was observed a single time. The chain employs TRBV5-1 and TRBJ1-1; the D is unclear. Germline V lookup: CDR1 SGHRS, CDR2 YFSETQ. The V end lost 1 base, the J end lost 7 bases, and 11 bases lay between the germline ends. The CDR3 length is 13 residues. CDR3 bases: TGCGCCAGCAGCTTGCGAGCTGCCGGTGAAGCTTTCTTT. Encoded protein: CASSLRAAGEAFF.

This clone was detected only a few times. The V and J genes are TRBV25-1 and TRBJ2-7, with D maybe TRBD2 (5 bases). V lost 1 base and J lost 3, with 10 bases in between. In germline, CDR1 is MGHDK, CDR2 SYGVNS. This CDR3 has 14 residues. The CDR3 DNA follows: TGTGCCAGCAGTGAATTCAAACGGGACTACGAGCAGTACTTC. Translation: CASSEFKRDYEQYF.

This clone was picked up a small number of times. CDR3 sequence: CASRQVPTGPVRYGYTF. The DNA of the CDR3 is TGTGCCAGCAGGCAAGTCCCGACAGGCCCTGTGCGCTATGGCTACACCTTC. This sequence joins TRBV5-4 and TRBJ1-2, with a possible D match to TRBD1 (6 bases). Trimming removed 5 bases at V and 4 bases at J, with 24 bases between. This CDR3 is built from 17 residues. Germline-derived CDR1 and CDR2 are SGHNT and YYREEE (reference sequence).

This clone came up a few times. V usage is TRBV29-1 and J usage is TRBJ1-1, with D possibly being TRBD1 (5 bases). V lost 4 bases and J lost 3, with 15 bases in between. Germline V lookup: CDR1 SQVTM, CDR2 ANQGSEA. The CDR3 totals 14 residues. The DNA of the CDR3 is TGCAGCGTTGTGGGGACGGGAGGAGACACTGAAGCTTTCTTT. Its translation is CSVVGTGGDTEAFF.

This rearrangement joins TRBV11-2 to TRBJ1-1; 8 bases line up with TRBD1. Germline lookup yields CDR1 SGHAT and CDR2 FQNNGV. The ends lost 6 bases at V and 5 bases at J; junction bases unmatched: 11. The CDR3 sequence is 15 residues long. As DNA, the CDR3 is TGTGCCAGCAGTCCTCTCAGGGGGCGCCGGACTGAAGCTTTCTTT. It encodes CASSPLRGRRTEAFF.

This rearrangement joins TRBV15 to TRBJ2-1; 12 positions match TRBD2. The length of the CDR3 is 18 residues. V shed 0 bases, J shed 9 bases, and the junction held 12 bases outside the gene matches. Germline CDR1 LNHNV, CDR2 YYDKDF (reference sequence). CDR3: CATSRDPSGRAGSGEQFF. CDR3 DNA: TGTGCCACCAGCAGAGACCCTAGCGGGAGGGCCGGTTCAGGTGAGCAGTTCTTC.

This clone was seen only a few times. This sequence joins TRBV9 and TRBJ2-5, with a tentative D call TRBD2 (6 bases). Trimming shortened V by 1 base and J by 4 bases, and 17 bases separated the two germline ends. There are 16 residues in the CDR3. The germline gives CDR1 SGDLS, CDR2 YYNGEE. CDR3 sequence (DNA): TGTGCCAGCAGCGTAAACGCCGGGGGTAGCGGAGAGACCCAGTACTTC. Its translation: CASSVNAGGSGETQYF.

This sequence joins TRBV19 and TRBJ2-7; 7 nucleotides match TRBD1. The CDR3 is made up of 14 amino acids. The trim removed 7 bases at V and 5 bases at J, leaving 11 bases unmatched. In germline, CDR1 is LNHDA, CDR2 SQIVND (reference sequence). The CDR3 coding sequence is TGTGCCAGTAAAAGGACAGGAGCAGTCCACGAGCAGTACTTC. Its translation: CASKRTGAVHEQYF.

The CDR3 nucleotides are TGCGCCAGCAGCCAAGGCCCGTTCGACAGGGTGAACACTGAAGCTTTCTTT. It yields the protein CASSQGPFDRVNTEAFF. The genes are TRBV4-1 and TRBJ1-1; 7 bases map to TRBD1. The CDR3 covers 17 residues. V lost 1 base to trimming and J lost 0 bases; unmatched junction nucleotides: 8. The germline CDR1 and CDR2 sequences are MGHRA and YSYEKL.

This clone was seen a handful of times. The chain couples TRBV6-1 to TRBJ1-4; D might be TRBD1 (5 bases). CDR1 and CDR2 (germline): MNHNS, SASEGT. V dropped 10 bases and J dropped 3 bases, with 12 bases sitting between them. This CDR3 spans 13 amino acids. CDR3 sequence (DNA): TGTGCCACCTACGCGGGACCTAATGAAAAACTGTTTTTT. Translation gives CATYAGPNEKLFF.